This entry lists 16 T cell receptor beta chains sequenced from one sample in a study of blood T cell repertoires in COVID-19. Clones were sequenced by immunoSEQ multiplex PCR, and TCRdb holds only the in-frame ones, with some missing. This table has about 200,000 clones, roughly 90% appearing once. The specimen was peripheral blood. The receptors were sampled from a woman between 65 and 79 years old with acute or convalescent COVID-19.

The rearrangement uses TRBV5-1 and TRBJ2-2, with TRBD1 matching 11 bases. The ends lost 7 bases at V and 3 bases at J; junction bases unmatched: 2. Germline assignment: CDR1 SGHRS and CDR2 YFSETQ. The CDR3 spans 14 residues. CDR3 DNA: TGCGCCAGCCTGGGACAGGGGGACACCGGGGAGCTGTTTTTT. Its translation is CASLGQGDTGELFF. Full variable domain (rest looked up from reference TRBV5-1 and TRBJ2-2): KAGVTQTPRYLIKTRGQQVTLSCSPISGHRSVSWYQQTPGQGLQFLFEYFSETQRNKGNFPGRFSGRQFSNSRSEMNVSTLELGDSALYLCASLGQGDTGELFFGEGSRLTVL.

The genes are TRBV5-1 and TRBJ2-5, with 9 bases that match TRBD2. The CDR3 consists of 14 residues. Germline V gives CDR1 SGHRS, CDR2 YFSETQ. The J segment lost 5 bases and the V segment lost 1 base, leaving 3 bases of the junction unmatched. Here the CDR3 reads CASSLPSGVETQYF. DNA of the CDR3: TGCGCCAGCAGCTTGCCTAGCGGGGTGGAGACCCAGTACTTC.

The chain couples TRBV2 to TRBJ2-7; 8 nucleotides match TRBD1. V shed 8 bases and J 5 bases; nucleotides not matched to a gene: 11. Germline loops: CDR1 SNHLY, CDR2 FYNNEI. This CDR3 comprises 14 residues. The CDR3 loop reads CASCRQGWENEQYF. Here the CDR3 DNA reads TGTGCCAGCTGCAGACAGGGGTGGGAAAACGAGCAGTACTTC.

The chain uses TRBV6-5 and TRBJ2-7, with D perhaps TRBD2 (5 bases). V was shortened by 2 bases and J by 2 bases, with 16 bases between the two germline ends. Looked up from germline, CDR1 is MNHEY and CDR2 is SVGAGI. The CDR3 consists of 16 residues. Written as DNA, the CDR3 is TGTGCCAGCAGTTACGGTTTTAGAGGGTCGACCTACGAGCAGTACTTC. Encoded protein: CASSYGFRGSTYEQYF.

The chain links TRBV5-4 to TRBJ1-5, with D tentatively TRBD1 (6 bases). The CDR3 has 14 amino acids. Deletions cut 1 base from V and 5 bases from J, with 10 bases between. The V gene's germline CDR1 is SGHNT and CDR2 YYREEE (reference sequence). CDR3 DNA: TGTGCCAGCAGCTTGAATCCAGGGGATCAGCCCCAGCATTTT. This encodes CASSLNPGDQPQHF.

The gene calls are TRBV27 and TRBJ2-7, with TRBD1 matching 9 bases. Germline V gives CDR1 MNHEY, CDR2 SMNVEV (reference sequence). V dropped 6 bases and J dropped 3; count of bases not matched to a gene: 6. This CDR3 region has 14 residues. CDR3 DNA sequence: TGTGCCAGCAGAGGGACAGGGAAGATCTACGAGCAGTACTTC. Translated: CASRGTGKIYEQYF.

This sequence joins TRBV6-5 and TRBJ1-3, with unresolved D. Trimming left V 4 bases short and J 7 bases short, with 8 bases between. Germline CDR1 is MNHEY and CDR2 is SVGAGI. The CDR3 spans 12 residues. The CDR3 spells CASSSGRNTIYF. In DNA, the CDR3 is TGTGCCAGCAGTTCTGGGCGTAACACCATATATTTT.

On this clone: The identical CDR3 is also encoded by other nucleotide sequences in the sample. The V call is TRBV3-1 (or the pseudogene TRBV3-2), the J call TRBJ2-3, with D perhaps TRBD2 (5 bases). CDR1 is LGHDT, CDR2 YNNKEL, per germline (reference sequence). V lost 3 bases to trimming and J lost 1 base, with 5 bases between them. CDR3 length equals 13 residues. CDR3 sequence: CASSQRGTDTQYF. CDR3 sequence (DNA): TGTGCCAGCAGCCAGAGGGGCACAGATACGCAGTATTTT.

V is TRBV6-2 or TRBV6-3 and J is TRBJ2-1; D may be TRBD2 (6 bases). The germline V and J ends were trimmed by 5 bases and 3 bases, with 8 bases remaining between them. Germline values: CDR1 MNHEY, CDR2 SVGEGT. The CDR3 covers 13 residues. The CDR3 protein is CASSHGSYNEQFF. CDR3 DNA: TGTGCCAGCAGTCACGGGAGCTACAATGAGCAGTTCTTC.

The rearrangement links TRBV7-9 to TRBJ1-1; a possible D gene is TRBD1 (5 bases). The V and J ends lost 1 base and 5 bases respectively, with 11 bases between them. CDR1 SEHNR and CDR2 FQNEAQ come from the germline V gene (reference sequence). The CDR3 has 14 residues. This chain's CDR3 is CASSLGGALTEAFF. Written as DNA, the CDR3 is TGTGCCAGCAGCTTAGGGGGCGCCTTGACTGAAGCTTTCTTT.

The chain is built from TRBV27 and TRBJ2-5, with 10 bases fitting TRBD2. Germline CDR1 and CDR2: MNHEY and SMNVEV (reference sequence). V lost 5 bases, J lost 4 bases, and 4 bases stayed unmatched. CDR3 length: 14 amino acids. CDR3 in DNA: TGTGCCAGCAGTACCACTAGCGGGGTAGAGACCCAGTACTTC. As protein: CASSTTSGVETQYF.

The chain carries TRBV28 and TRBJ1-1; TRBD1 is a possible D gene (5 bases). Trimming left V 1 base short and J 2 bases short, with 8 bases between. Germline CDR1 reads MDHEN; CDR2 reads SYDVKM. This CDR3 is 14 amino acids long. The CDR3 protein is CASSLFGGNTEAFF. The CDR3, as DNA: TGTGCCAGCAGTTTATTCGGGGGTAACACTGAAGCTTTCTTT.

The V call is TRBV15, the J call TRBJ1-6, with D perhaps TRBD1 (6 bases). CDR3 length: 17 amino acids. Between the trimmed V and J ends, which lost 0 bases and 1 base, there was a span of 10 bases. The V gene's germline CDR1 is LNHNV and CDR2 YYDKDF (reference sequence). This chain's CDR3 is CATSREVGASYNSPLHF. The CDR3, as DNA: TGTGCCACCAGCAGAGAGGTGGGGGCATCCTATAATTCACCCCTCCACTTT.

The chain combines TRBV9 with TRBJ2-6; D unclear. From germline, CDR1 is SGDLS and CDR2 YYNGEE. The CDR3 runs 15 residues. V was pared by 4 bases and J by 0 bases, with 8 bases between. Written as DNA, the CDR3 is TGTGCCAGCAGCCCACGGGTCTCTGGGGCCAACGTCCTGACTTTC. Translating it yields CASSPRVSGANVLTF.

The CDR3 sequence is CASSEGDRTREDTQYF. The CDR3 nucleotides read TGTGCCAGCAGTGAAGGGGACAGGACCCGGGAGGATACGCAGTATTTT. The genes are TRBV2 and TRBJ2-3; 8 bases agree with TRBD1. Trimming took 1 base from V and 6 from J; bases not matched to a gene: 9. Germline CDR1 is SNHLY and CDR2 is FYNNEI. The CDR3 length is 16 residues.

This chain links TRBV7-2 with TRBJ1-6; perhaps TRBD1 as D (5 bases). CDR1 is SGHTA, CDR2 FQGNSA, per germline. The length of the CDR3 is 14 residues. V shed 2 bases and J shed 10 bases, with 12 bases lying between them. The CDR3 region is CASSLIQTGSPLHF. The CDR3 bases are TGTGCCAGCAGCTTAATCCAAACAGGCTCACCCCTCCACTTT.